These 10 T cell receptor beta chains were all obtained from the same sample, sequenced in a study of technical replicates of blood from a handful of donors. Assay used: immunoSEQ multiplex PCR; TCRdb lists only in-frame clones, some missing. There are fewer than 85,000 clones in the sample; roughly 90% occur only once, and under 5.5% lies in the top ten. The sequencing sample was made of PBMCs. These receptors all come from a human donor in good health. Some clones in this sample may be carry-over from other donors' samples.

CDR3 loop: CAWSVTANYGYTF. As DNA, the CDR3 is TGTGCCTGGAGTGTCACAGCTAACTATGGCTACACCTTC. V and J are TRBV30 and TRBJ1-2, with D hard to call. Between the trimmed V and J ends, which lost 0 bases and 0 bases, there was a span of 5 bases. The germline gives CDR1 GTSNPN, CDR2 SVGIG (reference sequence). CDR3 length: 13 amino acids.

This clone appeared once. The rearrangement joins TRBV7-9 to TRBJ2-7; 7 positions match TRBD1. J lost 5 bases, V lost 11 bases, and 15 bases had no gene match. The CDR3 has 14 residues. Germline CDR1 and CDR2: SEHNR and FQNEAQ (reference sequence). In nucleotides, the CDR3 is TGTGCCGGGGTTAAGGGGGCATTGGTAGACGAGCAGTACTTC. Translating it yields CAGVKGALVDEQYF.

V gene TRBV2 combines with J gene TRBJ1-6; TRBD1 is a possible D gene (5 bases). CDR1 and CDR2 (germline): SNHLY, FYNNEI. This CDR3 is 14 amino acids long. With 11 bases removed from V and 6 bases from J, the gap between germline ends came to 17 bases. The CDR3 spells CASRPGRFNSPLHF. The DNA of the CDR3 is TGTGCCTCCCGGCCAGGGCGATTTAATTCACCCCTCCACTTT.

This chain uses TRBV5-1 with TRBJ1-6; weak D call: TRBD1 (5 bases). The V gene lost 2 bases and the J gene lost 9 bases, with 12 bases spanning the gap. The CDR3 consists of 14 residues. The germline CDR1 and CDR2 sequences are SGHRS and YFSETQ. This CDR3 reads CASSLDSQGSPLHF. The DNA of the CDR3 is TGCGCCAGCAGCTTAGACAGTCAAGGTTCACCCCTCCACTTT.

This chain connects TRBV7-7 to TRBJ1-5, with 9 bases aligning to TRBD1. The CDR3 contains 18 residues. CDR1 and CDR2 (germline): SSHAT, FNYEAQ (reference sequence). The J segment lost 3 bases and the V segment lost 6 bases, leaving 15 bases of the junction unmatched. CDR3 bases: TGTGCCAGCAGACCCCACCCCGGACAGGGGACGAACAATCAGCCCCAGCATTTT. Translated: CASRPHPGQGTNNQPQHF.

This chain uses TRBV7-2 with TRBJ2-5; TRBD2 might be the D (7 bases). Germline V gene data show CDR1 as SGHTA and CDR2 as FQGNSA. With 8 bases removed from V and 4 bases from J, the gap between germline ends came to 20 bases. The CDR3 consists of 15 residues. DNA of the CDR3: TGTGCCAGCCGGTTTGGGGGGGGCCTCCCAGAGACCCAGTACTTC. This sequence encodes CASRFGGGLPETQYF.

This rearrangement joins TRBV28 to TRBJ2-7; D not certain. V lost 3 bases, J lost 3 bases, and 3 bases lay in between. The V gene's germline CDR1 is MDHEN and CDR2 SYDVKM. This CDR3 has 11 residues. CDR3 in DNA: TGTGCCAGCAGTTTCATCTACGAGCAGTACTTC. The encoded protein is CASSFIYEQYF.

This clone occurred once. CDR3 in amino acids: CASSPPQRNPYEQYF. The CDR3, as DNA: TGTGCCAGCAGCCCGCCCCAGCGGAACCCCTACGAGCAGTACTTC. The gene calls are TRBV2 and TRBJ2-7; D perhaps matches TRBD2 (5 bases). The germline V and J ends were trimmed by 6 bases and 2 bases, with 17 bases remaining between them. The CDR3 length is 15 residues. The V gene's germline CDR1 is SNHLY and CDR2 FYNNEI.

The chain is built from TRBV11-3 and TRBJ2-6, with D possibly TRBD2 on 5 matching bases. V was clipped by 5 bases and J by 3 bases, with 11 bases between them. The CDR3 loop spans 15 amino acids. The germline V gene encodes CDR1 SGHNT and CDR2 YENEEA. The CDR3 spells CASSKAGGGANVLTF. The CDR3 DNA follows: TGTGCCAGCAGCAAGGCAGGAGGTGGGGCCAACGTCCTGACTTTC.

As concerns this clone: The junction differs from germline at one of its ends, possibly a read error. The rearrangement joins TRBV2 to TRBJ2-3, with TRBD1 identical over 8 bases. The CDR3 has 17 amino acids. The germline CDR1 and CDR2 sequences are SNHLY and FYNNEI. CDR3 in amino acids: CASSQAGQGGGTDTQYF. CDR3 in DNA: TGTGCCAGCAGTCAAGCCGGACAGGGAGGAGGCACAGATACGCAGTATTTT. The full variable domain, in which reference TRBV2 and TRBJ2-3 provide the parts outside the CDR3, is EPEVTQTPSHQVTQMGQEVILRCVPISNHLYFYWYRQILGQKVEFLVSFYNNEISEKSEIFDDQFSVERPDGSNFTLKIRSTKLEDSAMYFCASSQAGQGGGTDTQYFGPGTRLTVL.